These T cell receptor beta chains were read from a single sample in a study of radiotherapy plus CTLA-4 blockade in lung cancer. Assay: immunoSEQ multiplex PCR; the TCRdb copy retains only in-frame clones and omits some. The sample lists around 91,000 clones, almost 90% seen once, with roughly 4.9% in the top ten. The sample in question was peripheral blood, obtained from a patient treated with radiotherapy plus ipilimumab. These receptors were obtained from a human donor with non-small cell lung cancer that progressed on radiotherapy plus ipilimumab. Each CDR3 is given with its conserved first and last residue. The order of the fields is CDR3 DNA, CDR3 protein, CDR3 length, J gene, V gene, D gene, clone size. The D gene is left open where the match is weak. The size entry is marked missing in some rows and otherwise reads once, few, many or a size class.

CDR3nt: TGTGCCAGCTCACGGGGCAGCGGGAACACTGAAGCTTTCTTT; CDR3aa: CASSRGSGNTEAFF; len: 14; j_gene: TRBJ1-1; v_gene: TRBV18; d_gene: NA; abundance: NA
CDR3nt: TGTGCCAGCTCACCCGTTAGCGGGAGTTCCTACGAGCAGTACTTC; CDR3aa: CASSPVSGSSYEQYF; len: 15; j_gene: TRBJ2-7; v_gene: TRBV18; d_gene: TRBD2; abundance: once
CDR3nt: TGTGCCTGGAGCCGCAGCCCCGAGCAGTACTTC; CDR3aa: CAWSRSPEQYF; len: 11; j_gene: TRBJ2-7; v_gene: TRBV30; d_gene: NA; abundance: NA
CDR3nt: TGTGCCAGCAGTGAGGGTGTCCAAGAGACCCAGTACTTC; CDR3aa: CASSEGVQETQYF; len: 13; j_gene: TRBJ2-5; v_gene: TRBV2; d_gene: NA; abundance: NA
CDR3nt: TGTGCCAGCAGCACTGTGGAGACCCAGTACTTC; CDR3aa: CASSTVETQYF; len: 11; j_gene: TRBJ2-5; v_gene: TRBV6-6; d_gene: NA; abundance: NA
CDR3nt: TGTGCTAGTCGGGGGACAGGGCTTCACAATGAGCAGTTCTTC; CDR3aa: CASRGTGLHNEQFF; len: 14; j_gene: TRBJ2-1; v_gene: TRBV12-5; d_gene: TRBD1; abundance: NA
CDR3nt: TGCGCCAGCAGCTTGGATGACCCGCTTGAGGAGACCCAGTACTTC; CDR3aa: CASSLDDPLEETQYF; len: 15; j_gene: TRBJ2-5; v_gene: TRBV5-1; d_gene: NA; abundance: NA
CDR3nt: TGCGCCAGCAGCCCGAGTAGCGGGAGTGTCTACGAGCAGTACTTC; CDR3aa: CASSPSSGSVYEQYF; len: 15; j_gene: TRBJ2-7; v_gene: TRBV5-1; d_gene: TRBD2; abundance: NA
CDR3nt: TGTGCCAGCAGCTTGCAGGGTCTTGGCACCAATGAGCAGTTCTTC; CDR3aa: CASSLQGLGTNEQFF; len: 15; j_gene: TRBJ2-1; v_gene: TRBV7-9; d_gene: NA; abundance: NA
CDR3nt: TGTGCCAGCAGCTTGGGGTCGGGCAGCCCCTACGAGCAGTACTTC; CDR3aa: CASSLGSGSPYEQYF; len: 15; j_gene: TRBJ2-7; v_gene: TRBV5-4; d_gene: NA; abundance: NA
CDR3nt: TGTGCCACTCGACCGGCGGGGCCCACTGAAGCTTTCTTT; CDR3aa: CATRPAGPTEAFF; len: 13; j_gene: TRBJ1-1; v_gene: TRBV28; d_gene: NA; abundance: NA
CDR3nt: TGTGCCAGCAGTCGACAGGTTAATCAGCCCCAGCATTTT; CDR3aa: CASSRQVNQPQHF; len: 13; j_gene: TRBJ1-5; v_gene: TRBV6-5; d_gene: NA; abundance: many
CDR3nt: TGTGCCAGCAGTAGGGAGGGCGTCGGCACTGAAGCTTTCTTT; CDR3aa: CASSREGVGTEAFF; len: 14; j_gene: TRBJ1-1; v_gene: TRBV9; d_gene: NA; abundance: once
CDR3nt: TGTGCCAGCAGCCGAGGGGACTCTTCTATCAATGAGCAGTTCTTC; CDR3aa: CASSRGDSSINEQFF; len: 15; j_gene: TRBJ2-1; v_gene: TRBV4-2; d_gene: NA; abundance: once
CDR3nt: TGCGCCAGCAGCCAAGGGGTCCAGGGAATCCCGGGTGGCTACACCTTC; CDR3aa: CASSQGVQGIPGGYTF; len: 16; j_gene: TRBJ1-2; v_gene: TRBV5-1; d_gene: NA; abundance: NA
CDR3nt: TGTGCCAGCAGCTTGGCACTGGGCAGCGGGAGGCAGTACGAGCAGTACTTC; CDR3aa: CASSLALGSGRQYEQYF; len: 17; j_gene: TRBJ2-7; v_gene: TRBV5-6; d_gene: TRBD2; abundance: NA
CDR3nt: TGTGCCAGCAGTTATAGCGGGAGGGCATACGAGCAGTACTTC; CDR3aa: CASSYSGRAYEQYF; len: 14; j_gene: TRBJ2-7; v_gene: TRBV6-6; d_gene: TRBD2; abundance: once
CDR3nt: TGCGCCAGCAGTGAGTCGTCACAGGGGGCTCGGGCTTTCTTT; CDR3aa: CASSESSQGARAFF; len: 14; j_gene: TRBJ1-1; v_gene: TRBV10-1; d_gene: TRBD1; abundance: few
CDR3nt: TGTGCCAGCAGTGAATTAGCGGGACAGTATAGCAATCAGCCCCAGCATTTT; CDR3aa: CASSELAGQYSNQPQHF; len: 17; j_gene: TRBJ1-5; v_gene: TRBV6-1; d_gene: TRBD1; abundance: NA
CDR3nt: TGTGCCAGCAGCTTGGAGATGAACACTGAAGCTTTCTTT; CDR3aa: CASSLEMNTEAFF; len: 13; j_gene: TRBJ1-1; v_gene: TRBV5-4; d_gene: NA; abundance: NA
CDR3nt: TGCGCCAGCAGCCGATCGGACGGGAATGAAAAACTGTTTTTT; CDR3aa: CASSRSDGNEKLFF; len: 14; j_gene: TRBJ1-4; v_gene: TRBV5-1; d_gene: NA; abundance: NA
CDR3nt: TGTGCCACCAGCACGGGACAGGGAAGCACAGATACGCAGTATTTT; CDR3aa: CATSTGQGSTDTQYF; len: 15; j_gene: TRBJ2-3; v_gene: TRBV15; d_gene: TRBD1; abundance: NA
CDR3nt: TGTGCCAGCAGCTTAGGAGGGGGTGACATTCAGTACTTC; CDR3aa: CASSLGGGDIQYF; len: 13; j_gene: TRBJ2-4; v_gene: TRBV7-9; d_gene: NA; abundance: NA
CDR3nt: TGTGCCAGCAGCGTAGTGGGGGGGCTAGGTGAAAAACTGTTTTTT; CDR3aa: CASSVVGGLGEKLFF; len: 15; j_gene: TRBJ1-4; v_gene: TRBV9; d_gene: NA; abundance: NA
CDR3nt: TGCGCCAGCAGCGGCGGATACCTCACAGATACGCAGTATTTT; CDR3aa: CASSGGYLTDTQYF; len: 14; j_gene: TRBJ2-3; v_gene: TRBV5-1; d_gene: NA; abundance: once
CDR3nt: TGTGCCAGCTCAACGGGGCCGAACACTGAAGCTTTCTTT; CDR3aa: CASSTGPNTEAFF; len: 13; j_gene: TRBJ1-1; v_gene: TRBV18; d_gene: NA; abundance: NA
CDR3nt: TGTGCCAGCAGCTTAGTGGCCGGGAGCTTCTCCGAGCAGTACTTC; CDR3aa: CASSLVAGSFSEQYF; len: 15; j_gene: TRBJ2-7; v_gene: TRBV11-2; d_gene: NA; abundance: NA
CDR3nt: TGTGCCAGCAGTGGGGAGGCAGTCTCCTACGAGCAGTACTTC; CDR3aa: CASSGEAVSYEQYF; len: 14; j_gene: TRBJ2-7; v_gene: TRBV6-1; d_gene: NA; abundance: once
CDR3nt: TGTGCCAGCAGTTACTCCGGGACAGGGTCCTACGAGCAGTACTTC; CDR3aa: CASSYSGTGSYEQYF; len: 15; j_gene: TRBJ2-7; v_gene: TRBV6-6; d_gene: TRBD1; abundance: few
CDR3nt: TGTGCCAGCAGGGCTACATACGAGCAGTACTTC; CDR3aa: CASRATYEQYF; len: 11; j_gene: TRBJ2-7; v_gene: TRBV28; d_gene: NA; abundance: NA
CDR3nt: TGTGCCAGCAGTGTATGGAACACTGAAGCTTTCTTT; CDR3aa: CASSVWNTEAFF; len: 12; j_gene: TRBJ1-1; v_gene: TRBV2; d_gene: NA; abundance: NA
CDR3nt: TGTGCCAGCAGTGAAATTGGAACTAACTATGGCTACACCTTC; CDR3aa: CASSEIGTNYGYTF; len: 14; j_gene: TRBJ1-2; v_gene: TRBV27; d_gene: NA; abundance: NA
CDR3nt: TGTGCCAGCAGACGCGGGAGCTACAATGAGCAGTTCTTC; CDR3aa: CASRRGSYNEQFF; len: 13; j_gene: TRBJ2-1; v_gene: TRBV27; d_gene: TRBD2; abundance: NA
CDR3nt: TGTGCCAGCAGTCAGACAACAAGCGGGAGCGCAGATACGCAGTATTTT; CDR3aa: CASSQTTSGSADTQYF; len: 16; j_gene: TRBJ2-3; v_gene: TRBV2; d_gene: TRBD2; abundance: NA
CDR3nt: TGTGCCAGCAGTTACTCCAGAGTGGGGCTCTCCTTGGAAGCTTTCTTT; CDR3aa: CASSYSRVGLSLEAFF; len: 16; j_gene: TRBJ1-1; v_gene: TRBV6-5; d_gene: NA; abundance: NA
CDR3nt: TGTGCCAGCAGCCCTACGACTTGGACAGGGGCGGGTGAGGAGACCCAGTACTTC; CDR3aa: CASSPTTWTGAGEETQYF; len: 18; j_gene: TRBJ2-5; v_gene: TRBV4-2; d_gene: TRBD1; abundance: NA
CDR3nt: TGTGCCAGCAGCTTTGGAACCCTTGAGCAGTTCTTC; CDR3aa: CASSFGTLEQFF; len: 12; j_gene: TRBJ2-1; v_gene: TRBV5-6; d_gene: NA; abundance: few
CDR3nt: TGTGCCAGCAGTTCTCAGGAGGCCTACAATGAGCAGTTCTTC; CDR3aa: CASSSQEAYNEQFF; len: 14; j_gene: TRBJ2-1; v_gene: TRBV28; d_gene: NA; abundance: NA
CDR3nt: TGTGCCAGTAAGGGGGGGAGCCAGCAACTGTTTTTT; CDR3aa: CASKGGSQQLFF; len: 12; j_gene: TRBJ1-4; v_gene: TRBV19; d_gene: NA; abundance: NA
CDR3nt: TGTGCCAGCTCACCATCGGGACACTCCTACGAGCAGTACTTC; CDR3aa: CASSPSGHSYEQYF; len: 14; j_gene: TRBJ2-7; v_gene: TRBV18; d_gene: NA; abundance: NA
CDR3nt: TGTGCCAGCAGCTCTAGGGCGTTCGCCGGTCAGCCCCAGCATTTT; CDR3aa: CASSSRAFAGQPQHF; len: 15; j_gene: TRBJ1-5; v_gene: TRBV7-2; d_gene: NA; abundance: NA
CDR3nt: TGTGCCAGCAGTGCCCCCGTACTAGCGGGAGCGACGAATGAGCAGTTCTTC; CDR3aa: CASSAPVLAGATNEQFF; len: 17; j_gene: TRBJ2-1; v_gene: TRBV6-1; d_gene: TRBD2; abundance: once
CDR3nt: TGTGCCAGCTCGTCGACAGGTGGCGGCTACACCTTC; CDR3aa: CASSSTGGGYTF; len: 12; j_gene: TRBJ1-2; v_gene: TRBV18; d_gene: NA; abundance: NA
CDR3nt: TGTGCCAGCAGTGTGGGGGTTAGGTCAGATACGCAGTATTTT; CDR3aa: CASSVGVRSDTQYF; len: 14; j_gene: TRBJ2-3; v_gene: TRBV2; d_gene: NA; abundance: NA
CDR3nt: TGCGCCAGCAGCCTCCGGGACAGGGTAGGAAACACCATATATTTT; CDR3aa: CASSLRDRVGNTIYF; len: 15; j_gene: TRBJ1-3; v_gene: TRBV4-1; d_gene: TRBD1; abundance: few
CDR3nt: TGTGCCATCAGTGAGTTGTTTGAGCAGTTCTTC; CDR3aa: CAISELFEQFF; len: 11; j_gene: TRBJ2-1; v_gene: TRBV10-3; d_gene: NA; abundance: once
CDR3nt: TGTGCCAGCAGCCCCCTAGCGGGAGAAACTTACGCCGGGGAGCTGTTTTTT; CDR3aa: CASSPLAGETYAGELFF; len: 17; j_gene: TRBJ2-2; v_gene: TRBV7-6; d_gene: TRBD2; abundance: NA